This T cell receptor (beta chain) was observed in a study of spatial heterogeneity in lung cancer. This clonotype came up many times. Its antigen is not known. TCRdb called the 5' RACE reads again in MiXCR, with one record for every CDR3 protein. The sample has 17,000 or so distinct CDR3 sequences, 6.2% seen once; the top ten hold around 6.5%. Between the trimmed V and J ends, which lost 4 bases and 0 bases, there was a span of 10 bases. This CDR3 contains 15 residues. Germline CDR1 reads SEHNR; CDR2 reads FQNEAQ (reference sequence). Time point specified: sample taken at primary tumor resection. The study's findings and limits: Higher tumor mutation counts went along with higher counts of expanded intratumoral alpha and beta TCRs.

Sequencing was performed on lung tumor tissue, taken at surgery. The chain links TRBV7-9 to TRBJ1-5; maybe TRBD1 (5 bases). This sequence originates from a male donor with early-stage non-small cell lung cancer. Here the CDR3 DNA reads TGTGCCAGCAGCTCGGGACGGTCTAGCAATCAGCCCCAGCATTTT. Its translation is CASSSGRSSNQPQHF.